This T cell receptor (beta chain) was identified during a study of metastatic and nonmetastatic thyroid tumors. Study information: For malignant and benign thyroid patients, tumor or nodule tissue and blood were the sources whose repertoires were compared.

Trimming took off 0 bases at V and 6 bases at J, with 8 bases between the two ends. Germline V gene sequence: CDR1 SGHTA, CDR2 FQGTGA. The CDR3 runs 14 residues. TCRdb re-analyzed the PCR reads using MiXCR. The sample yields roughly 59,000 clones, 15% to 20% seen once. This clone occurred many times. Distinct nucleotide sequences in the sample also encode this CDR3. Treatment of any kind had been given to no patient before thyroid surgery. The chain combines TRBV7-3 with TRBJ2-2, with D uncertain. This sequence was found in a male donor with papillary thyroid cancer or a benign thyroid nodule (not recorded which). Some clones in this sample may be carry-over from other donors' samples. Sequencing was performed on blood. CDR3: CASSLTSSSGELFF. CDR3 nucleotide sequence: TGTGCCAGCAGCTTAACGTCGTCGTCCGGGGAGCTGTTTTTT.